One TCR beta chain is described in this entry. The data derive from a study of identical twins. Each CDR3 protein gets one entry after TCRdb re-called the 5' RACE reads with MiXCR. Of 200,000 to 300,000 distinct CDR3 sequences listed, about an eighth are singletons. CDR3 length: 14 residues. The V end lost 3 bases, the J end lost 7 bases, and 19 bases lay between the germline ends. The germline CDR1 and CDR2 sequences are DFQATT and SNEGSKA (reference sequence). The same sample was also studied in work on yellow fever vaccine responses in identical twins.

The sequence derives from a woman between 18 and 29 years old in good health. What was sequenced was memory (CD45RO+) T cells sorted from blood. V is TRBV20-1 and J is TRBJ2-7; D perhaps matches TRBD2 (5 bases). The CDR3 bases are TGCAGTGCTAGCTCCAGCGGTGACTTAGGAGAGCAGTACTTC. Amino acids: CSASSSGDLGEQYF.